The source of this T cell receptor beta chain is a study of beta chain features in type 1 diabetes (dated by TCRdb to the late 2010s). Study-wide context: Patients and healthy donors did not differ in mean age, gender distribution, total cell number or subset yield. A total of 85 million to 140 million sorted cells were examined across all samples, and a strong correlation was observed between cell number per subset and RNA yield. The study compared the TCRB repertoires of sorted circulating CD4+ T cell subsets in recently diagnosed type 1 diabetes patients with those in matched healthy donors. Naive and central memory subsets were obtained from all 30 or so donors, but regulatory and stem cell-like memory subsets were isolated from only 8 patients and about eight healthy donors.

A single peripheral blood draw of around 0.11 L on average was collected from each donor into heparinised tubes. Naive, central memory, regulatory and stem cell-like memory CD4+ T cells were sorted on a BD FACSAria II using a panel including CD45RO, CCR7, CD25, CD127, CD95 and CD27. Every sorted population had a purity above 95%. PBMCs were separated immediately by Lymphoprep density gradient centrifugation and were stained directly, without being cultured. Samples were stained and sorted in pairs, with one healthy donor and one patient per experiment, so that batch effects were minimized. This clone was seen only a few times. Its target antigen remains unknown. Nothing much larger sits one base from this clone, and base qualities are not available. Overall results and qualifications from the work: Because cDNA rather than genomic DNA was sequenced, highly expressing activated cells could have been over-represented, although no difference in activation and CD3 levels was found between groups. Naive, central memory and regulatory TCRB repertoires appeared to be more alike among patients than among healthy donors. Type 1 diabetes patients showed a moderate but significant shortening of TCRB CDR3 length in all four CD4+ subsets. At VDJ recombination sites, patients with type 1 diabetes made fewer insertions and deleted more nucleotides, a pattern implying thymic rearrangement abnormalities. Shorter templates might be favored by PCR, yet because patient and control samples were amplified and corrected together, any such skew would affect both groups equally. Because the HLA sub-analyses included only small numbers of individuals, any influence of HLA type on TCRB rearrangement was left unresolved.

The High Capacity cDNA Reverse Transcription Kit was used to reverse transcribe all of the isolated RNA, meaning that expressed TCRB transcripts were what got sequenced. Naive, central memory and regulatory T cell samples underwent deep immunoSEQ sequencing, averaging about 3.57 million total reads per sample. Sorted cells were lysed in RLT buffer, and RNA was extracted using DNase-treated RNeasy Micro or Mini kits according to cell number. To prevent cross-contamination, each cell subset was processed individually, whereas patient and healthy donor samples were processed jointly. The immunoSEQ multiplex PCR was used to amplify TCRB sequences from cDNA, yielding 87-bp fragments that span the CDR3 region. Sequencing of the amplicons was performed on the Illumina HiSeq platform. On the authors' methods: Synthetic template baselines were used to correct PCR bias computationally, reads within Hamming distance 2 were collapsed together, and singletons that could not be merged were discarded. By aligning reads against IMGT, V, D and J genes, CDR3 length, and insertions or deletions at six rearrangement sites were assigned. Within each subset, clonotype counts were normalized to the number of sorted cells before true diversity and Gini coefficients were calculated with the tcR R package. Repertoire sharing was quantified using the overlap coefficient calculated on TCRB nucleotide sequences. As a proxy for the pre-selection repertoire, out-of-frame TCRB sequences from naive cells were analyzed. Not all clones reach the TCRdb copy of this immuneACCESS table, which keeps in-frame sequences only. Checked studies attribute under half of the gap to unresolved V genes and leave the rest unexplained. The V and J calls and clone size come from that table; D and trimming were worked out from the DNA. The sample contains over 700,000 clones, 17% of them found a single time. About 0.02% of the sample lies in the top ten.

Counted from cysteine to phenylalanine, this CDR3 has 15 amino acids. Only CDR3 DNA remains: 45 bases, in frame from the first base. In the germline V gene (reference sequence), CDR1 corresponds to SEHNR and CDR2 to FQNEAQ. Relative to germline, V is 3 bases shorter and J is 2 bases shorter, with 13 bases between their ends. The sample was naive CD4+ T cells from blood. Reading the label with the study, this specimen's cell subset or site is: true naive CD4+ T cells. The receptor's source is a woman aged 18-29 years in good health. The chain links TRBV7-9 with TRBJ1-2; the D gene is unclear. The CDR3 protein: CASSFSLGLNYGYTF. The nucleotides are TGTGCCAGCAGCTTTTCGTTGGGCCTCAACTATGGCTACACCTTC.